The 29 T cell receptor beta chains presented below share a single source sample, sequenced in a study of blood T cells in healthy people across ages. A second PCR, run for roughly 7 to 11 cycles, used a sample-barcoded 5' primer plus a J-beta primer mix. TCRdb independently ran MiXCR on the 5' RACE reads; one entry per CDR3 protein. The profile shows some 370,000 distinct CDR3 sequences, roughly half of them singletons. Sequencing input: blood. The receptors here all came from a man in his 60s in good health.

The chain employs TRBV9 and TRBJ2-5; no firm D call. Germline-derived CDR1 and CDR2 are SGDLS and YYNGEE. Trimming stripped 4 bases from V and 1 base from J, with 8 bases between. This CDR3 spans 13 amino acids. The CDR3 region has the DNA TGTGCCAGCAGCCCCCAGCTCCAAGAGACCCAGTACTTC. It codes for CASSPQLQETQYF.

This clonotype was detected a few times. The rearrangement joins TRBV5-1 to TRBJ2-5, with a weak D call TRBD2 (5 bases). V was trimmed by 3 bases and J by 5 bases, leaving 17 bases between them. The CDR3 spans 15 residues. CDR1 and CDR2 (germline): SGHRS, YFSETQ. The CDR3 DNA sequence: TGCGCCAGCAGCTCGACCCCCGGGGTTGGGGAGACCCAGTACTTC. Its translation is CASSSTPGVGETQYF.

This clonotype was detected only a few times. The rearrangement joins TRBV20-1 to TRBJ2-5; 8 bases line up with TRBD2. V dropped 6 bases and J dropped 5; count of bases not matched to a gene: 14. Germline V lookup: CDR1 DFQATT, CDR2 SNEGSKA (reference sequence). The CDR3 is 15 residues long. CDR3: CSALMGAGGGETQYF. Written as DNA, the CDR3 is TGCAGTGCCTTAATGGGTGCGGGGGGAGGGGAGACCCAGTACTTC.

The rearrangement joins TRBV29-1 to TRBJ2-5, with no clear D. V gave up 0 bases and J gave up 5 bases, with 16 bases separating them. The CDR3 runs to 15 residues. CDR1 is SQVTM, CDR2 ANQGSEA, per germline. The CDR3 DNA reads as TGCAGCGTTGAAGATCAAACAGTTTGGCGTGAGACCCAGTACTTC. It is translated as CSVEDQTVWRETQYF.

On this clonotype itself: At one of its ends the junction is not consistent with the germline gene, which may arise from a read error. The CDR3 bases are TGTGCCAGCAGCTCCCTTGGACAGGGTCGCACTGAAGCTTTTTTT. This encodes CASSSLGQGRTEAFF. V gene TRBV7-9 combines with J gene TRBJ1-1; TRBD1 agrees at 8 bases. CDR1 is SEHNR, CDR2 FQNEAQ, per germline (reference sequence). CDR3 length: 15 residues.

This clonotype was seen a handful of times. The chain combines TRBV28 with TRBJ2-1, with TRBD2 matching over 7 bases. CDR3 length equals 16 residues. The germline V gene has CDR1 MDHEN and CDR2 SYDVKM. With 6 bases clipped from V and 1 base from J, the junction kept 9 bases outside the gene matches. As DNA, the CDR3 is TGTGCCAGCAGCCGTAGCGGGTTACAATCCTACAATGAGCAGTTCTTC. Translated, it gives CASSRSGLQSYNEQFF.

Worth noting for this clonotype: Relative to the germline gene, one junction end is altered; a read error may explain this. CDR3 region: CAGSQEDRGRNWKTQYF. In nucleotides, the CDR3 is TGTGCCGGCAGTCAAGAGGACAGGGGGCGGAATTGGAAGACCCAGTACTTC. This chain uses TRBV4-2 with TRBJ2-5; 11 nucleotides line up with TRBD1. The CDR3 has 17 amino acids. Germline V gene data show CDR1 as LGHNA and CDR2 as YNFKEQ.

The chain recombines TRBV4-2 with TRBJ2-3; D is perhaps TRBD1 or TRBD2 (5 bases each). Trimming shortened V by 0 bases and J by 5 bases, and 6 bases separated the two germline ends. The CDR3 extends over 13 amino acids. Looked up from germline, CDR1 is LGHNA and CDR2 is YNFKEQ. The CDR3 sequence is CASSQERGDTQYF. CDR3 DNA sequence: TGTGCCAGCAGCCAAGAGAGGGGAGATACGCAGTATTTT.

This clonotype was counted a few times. The chain combines TRBV12-3 or TRBV12-4 with TRBJ2-5, with 9 bases fitting TRBD2. Trimming at V came to 5 bases and at J to 4 bases, leaving 8 bases not matched to a gene. The CDR3 spans 15 residues. The chain's CDR3 is CASSPPGLALETQYF. The CDR3 region has the DNA TGTGCCAGCAGTCCACCGGGACTAGCATTAGAGACCCAGTACTTC.

This chain uses TRBV15 with TRBJ1-1; D perhaps matches TRBD1 (5 bases). CDR1 is LNHNV and CDR2 is YYDKDF in the germline V gene (reference sequence). V gave up 5 bases and J gave up 1 base, with 14 bases separating them. CDR3 size: 15 residues. CDR3 in DNA: TGTGCCACCAGCCCAGGGAACTTAGGGAACACTGAAGCTTTCTTT. This gives the protein CATSPGNLGNTEAFF.

The rearrangement links TRBV15 to TRBJ2-1; D not resolved. CDR3 size: 14 residues. Per germline, CDR1 LNHNV and CDR2 YYDKDF (reference sequence). V was shortened by 0 bases and J by 10 bases, with 13 bases between the two germline ends. CDR3 amino acids: CATSRDLGESEQFF. DNA of the CDR3: TGTGCCACCAGCAGAGATCTTGGAGAATCAGAGCAGTTCTTC.

Concerning this clonotype itself: A read error may be the cause here, since a much bigger clone is one base away. This rearrangement joins TRBV28 to TRBJ1-2; unclear D gene. In germline, CDR1 is MDHEN, CDR2 SYDVKM. The CDR3 length is 11 residues. V was shortened by 4 bases and J by 4 bases, with 4 bases between the two germline ends. CDR3 nucleotides: TGTGCCAGCAGTTCGCTCTATGGCTACACCTTC. Its translation: CASSSLYGYTF.

This clonotype was seen repeatedly, ten times or more. This chain uses TRBV20-1 with TRBJ2-1; 16 nucleotides line up with TRBD2. This CDR3 spans 17 amino acids. CDR1 is DFQATT and CDR2 is SNEGSKA in the germline V gene (reference sequence). V shed 3 bases, J shed 6 bases, and the junction held 8 bases outside the gene matches. The CDR3 spells CSARIGTSGGAGNEQFF. The CDR3 DNA reads as TGCAGTGCTAGGATCGGGACTAGCGGGGGGGCCGGCAATGAGCAGTTCTTC.

The chain has TRBV7-2 and TRBJ1-4; a weak D match, TRBD1 (6 bases). Germline V gene lookup returns CDR1 SGHTA and CDR2 FQGNSA. V gave up 5 bases and J gave up 8 bases, with 18 bases separating them. This CDR3 comprises 15 residues. The CDR3 region has the DNA TGTGCCAGCAGCCCTGGGACACTGCCTCCCGAAAAACTGTTTTTT. Amino acids: CASSPGTLPPEKLFF.

The rearrangement uses TRBV20-1 and TRBJ2-1, with 10 bases matching TRBD2. Unmatched junction bases numbered 5, after V lost 1 base and J lost 5 bases. Germline-derived CDR1 and CDR2 are DFQATT and SNEGSKA (reference sequence). The CDR3 is made up of 15 amino acids. The CDR3, as DNA: TGCAGTGCTAGAGGGGGACTAGCGCCGAACAATGAGCAGTTCTTC. Translating it yields CSARGGLAPNNEQFF.

This chain links TRBV6-6 with TRBJ2-3; D remains unclear. Germline CDR1 MNHNY, CDR2 SVGAGI (reference sequence). The CDR3 is 12 amino acids. V shed 2 bases and J shed 5 bases, with 5 bases lying between them. The CDR3 nucleotides read TGTGCCAGCAGTTACCGAGAAGATACGCAGTATTTT. It codes for CASSYREDTQYF.

This clonotype was detected many times. V usage is TRBV5-6 and J usage is TRBJ2-4; TRBD2 might be the D (6 bases). Germline V CDR1 and CDR2: SGHDT, YYEEEE. V was pared by 1 base and J by 7 bases, with 12 bases between. This CDR3 has 14 residues. The CDR3 DNA follows: TGTGCCAGCAGCTTGCAGGCGGGGTGGAACATTCAGTACTTC. It specifies CASSLQAGWNIQYF. Complete variable domain (other parts from reference TRBV5-6 and TRBJ2-4): DAGVTQSPTHLIKTRGQQVTLRCSPKSGHDTVSWYQQALGQGPQFIFQYYEEEERQRGNFPDRFSGHQFPNYSSELNVNALLLGDSALYLCASSLQAGWNIQYFGAGTRLSVL.

J is TRBJ1-5 and V is TRBV12-3 or TRBV12-4; D is uncertain. V was cut by 0 bases and J by 0 bases, with 12 bases left in between. This CDR3 comprises 17 residues. The CDR3 bases are TGTGCCAGCAGTTTAGCGCTGGGCGGATATAGCAATCAGCCCCAGCATTTT. Translating gives CASSLALGGYSNQPQHF.

J is TRBJ2-3 and V is TRBV7-2; D not resolved. Germline V gene sequence: CDR1 SGHTA, CDR2 FQGNSA. CDR3 length equals 14 residues. V lost 1 base and J 2 bases, leaving 7 bases between the germline ends. DNA of the CDR3: TGTGCCAGCAGCTTAGGGCGGCCCACAGATACGCAGTATTTT. Its protein product is CASSLGRPTDTQYF.

The chain is built from TRBV12-3 or TRBV12-4 and TRBJ2-7; 10 bases are shared with TRBD2. This CDR3 has 14 amino acids. J was trimmed by 10 bases and V by 2 bases; bases with no gene match: 8. CDR3 nucleotides: TGTGCCAGCAGTTTAAGCGGGGGGGCGGAACCCCAGTACTTC. Protein product: CASSLSGGAEPQYF.

This chain links TRBV27 with TRBJ1-4; possibly TRBD1 for D (5 bases). From germline, CDR1 is MNHEY and CDR2 SMNVEV (reference sequence). Trimming stripped 10 bases from V and 3 bases from J, with 15 bases between. The CDR3 extends over 14 amino acids. CDR3 DNA sequence: TGTGCCAATAGACCGTGGGGGGCTAATGAAAAACTGTTTTTT. Translating it yields CANRPWGANEKLFF.

This chain uses TRBV3-1 with TRBJ2-1; D might be TRBD2 (7 bases). The V end lost 2 bases, the J end lost 7 bases, and 12 bases lay between the germline ends. CDR1 LGHDT and CDR2 YNNKEL come from the germline V gene (reference sequence). The CDR3 length is 14 residues. The CDR3 DNA reads TGTGCCAGCAGCCAAACGGGGGGCCAGAATGAGCAGTTCTTC. Its protein product is CASSQTGGQNEQFF.

This clonotype was counted only a few times. The rearrangement links TRBV6-1 to TRBJ2-3; 9 bases match TRBD2. V trimming: 10 bases; J trimming: 2 bases; junction bases outside the gene matches: 10. The germline V gene has CDR1 MNHNS and CDR2 SASEGT. The CDR3 is 15 residues long. The DNA for the CDR3 is TGTGCCACCAGGGGGACTAGCCGGCTCACAGATACGCAGTATTTT. Amino acid sequence: CATRGTSRLTDTQYF.

The sample holds a few counts of this clonotype. This sequence joins TRBV7-2 and TRBJ1-2, with 7 positions matching TRBD1. Germline-derived CDR1 and CDR2 are SGHTA and FQGNSA. Trimming removed 2 bases from V and 7 bases from J; junction bases left unmatched: 10. This CDR3 has 15 amino acids. CDR3 region: CASSLTSLTGSGYTF. For the CDR3, the DNA is TGTGCCAGCAGCTTAACCTCGTTGACAGGGAGTGGCTACACCTTC.

This clonotype occurred a few times. The chain carries TRBV20-1 and TRBJ2-7; D remains ambiguous. V gave up 0 bases and J gave up 1 base, with 4 bases separating them. CDR3 size: 12 residues. The germline CDR1 and CDR2 sequences are DFQATT and SNEGSKA (reference sequence). The DNA for the CDR3 is TGCAGTGCTAGAGATCCATCCTACGAGCAGTACTTC. It translates to CSARDPSYEQYF.

This clonotype was seen ten or more times. The V gene is TRBV12-3 or TRBV12-4, the J gene TRBJ1-4, with D possibly matching TRBD1 (5 bases). The CDR3 is 14 residues long. The germline V and J ends were trimmed by 6 bases and 7 bases, with 15 bases remaining between them. The CDR3 sequence is CASRPGEYGEKLFF. The CDR3 DNA reads as TGTGCCAGCAGGCCGGGGGAGTACGGTGAAAAACTGTTTTTT.

The gene calls are TRBV20-1 and TRBJ2-3; 7 nucleotides match TRBD2. The length of the CDR3 is 18 residues. Germline trimming cut 1 base from V and 5 bases from J; bases unmatched to any gene: 18. Germline V gene lookup returns CDR1 DFQATT and CDR2 SNEGSKA (reference sequence). The CDR3 bases are TGCAGTGCTAGAGTCGGACTAGAAGGCGGCGTACGGGGAGATACGCAGTATTTT. Translating gives CSARVGLEGGVRGDTQYF.

In DNA, the CDR3 is TGTGCCAGCAGCCCCCCCGCTAGCGGGGGGCCCACCTACGAGCAGTACTTC. Encoded protein: CASSPPASGGPTYEQYF. The chain uses TRBV11-2 and TRBJ2-7, with 11 bases fitting TRBD2. The CDR3 extends over 17 amino acids. From germline, CDR1 is SGHAT and CDR2 FQNNGV. Trimming cost V 5 bases and J 2 bases; bases outside gene matches: 11.

A few counts support this clonotype. The chain links TRBV12-3 or TRBV12-4 to TRBJ2-3, with 8 positions matching TRBD1. Trimming at V came to 5 bases and at J to 3 bases, leaving 4 bases not matched to a gene. This CDR3 spans 14 amino acids. CDR3 residues: CASSPRTGTDTQYF. CDR3 nucleotide sequence: TGTGCCAGCAGTCCGCGGACAGGGACAGATACGCAGTATTTT.